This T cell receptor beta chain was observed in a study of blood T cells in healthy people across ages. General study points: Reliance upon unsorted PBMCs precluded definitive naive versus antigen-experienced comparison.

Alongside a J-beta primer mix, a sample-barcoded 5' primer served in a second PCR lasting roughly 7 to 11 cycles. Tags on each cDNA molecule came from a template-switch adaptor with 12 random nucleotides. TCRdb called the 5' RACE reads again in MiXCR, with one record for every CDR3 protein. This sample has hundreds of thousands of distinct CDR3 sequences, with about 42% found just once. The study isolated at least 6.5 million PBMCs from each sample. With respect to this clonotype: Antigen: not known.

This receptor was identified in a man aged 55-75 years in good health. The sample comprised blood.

CDR3 region: CASSLSRNTQYF. The CDR3 DNA follows: TGTGCCAGCAGCTTATCACGGAATACGCAGTATTTT. The V call is TRBV7-2, the J call TRBJ2-3; D not certain. The ends were cut back, 2 bases at V and 7 bases at J, with 7 bases in the middle. The CDR3 runs to 12 residues. Per the germline V gene, CDR1 is SGHTA and CDR2 is FQGNSA. Supplemented by reference TRBV7-2 and TRBJ2-3, the full variable domain reads GAGVSQSPSNKVTEKGKDVELRCDPISGHTALYWYRQSLGQGLEFLIYFQGNSAPDKSGLPSDRFSAERTGGSVSTLTIQRTQQEDSAVYLCASSLSRNTQYFGPGTRLTVL.